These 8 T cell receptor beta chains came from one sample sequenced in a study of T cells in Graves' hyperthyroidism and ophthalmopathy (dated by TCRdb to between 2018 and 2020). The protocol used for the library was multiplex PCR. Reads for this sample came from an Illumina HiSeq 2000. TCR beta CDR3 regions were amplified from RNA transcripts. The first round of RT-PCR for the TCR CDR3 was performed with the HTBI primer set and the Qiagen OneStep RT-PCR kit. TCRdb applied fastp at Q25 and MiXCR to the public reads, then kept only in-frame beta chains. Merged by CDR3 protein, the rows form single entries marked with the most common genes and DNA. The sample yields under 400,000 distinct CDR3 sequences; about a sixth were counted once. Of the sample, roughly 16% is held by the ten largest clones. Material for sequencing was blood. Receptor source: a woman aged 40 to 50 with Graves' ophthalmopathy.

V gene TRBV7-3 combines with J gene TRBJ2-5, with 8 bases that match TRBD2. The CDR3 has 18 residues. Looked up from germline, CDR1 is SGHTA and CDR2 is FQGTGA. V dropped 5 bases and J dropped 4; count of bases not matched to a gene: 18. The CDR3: CASSATPRAGVLRETQYF. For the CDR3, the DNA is TGTGCCAGCAGCGCCACGCCACGAGCGGGAGTACTTAGAGAGACCCAGTACTTC.

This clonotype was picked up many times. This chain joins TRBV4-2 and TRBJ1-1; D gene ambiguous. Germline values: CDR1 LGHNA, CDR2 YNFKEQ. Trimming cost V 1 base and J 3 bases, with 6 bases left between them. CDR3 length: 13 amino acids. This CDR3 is CASSQAPDTEAFF. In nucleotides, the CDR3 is TGTGCCAGCAGCCAAGCCCCGGACACTGAAGCTTTCTTT.

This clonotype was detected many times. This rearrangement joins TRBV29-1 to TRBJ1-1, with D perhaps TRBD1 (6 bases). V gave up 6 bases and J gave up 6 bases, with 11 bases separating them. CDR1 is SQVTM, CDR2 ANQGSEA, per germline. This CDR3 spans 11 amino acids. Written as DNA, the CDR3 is TGCAGCGTCTCAGGGGTCGCTGAAGCTTTCTTT. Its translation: CSVSGVAEAFF.

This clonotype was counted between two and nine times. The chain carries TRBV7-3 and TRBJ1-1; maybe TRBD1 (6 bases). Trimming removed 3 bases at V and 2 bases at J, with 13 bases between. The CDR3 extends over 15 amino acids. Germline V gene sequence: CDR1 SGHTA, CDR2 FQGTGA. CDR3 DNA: TGTGCCAGCAGCTTGACTCTGGACAGCAACACTGAAGCTTTCTTT. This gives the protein CASSLTLDSNTEAFF.

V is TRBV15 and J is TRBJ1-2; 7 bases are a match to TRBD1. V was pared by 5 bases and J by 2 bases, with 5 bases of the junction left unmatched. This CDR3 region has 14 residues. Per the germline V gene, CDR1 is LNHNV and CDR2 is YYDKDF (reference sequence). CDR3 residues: CATSGQVPNYGYTF. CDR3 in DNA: TGTGCCACCAGCGGACAGGTTCCGAACTATGGCTACACCTTC.

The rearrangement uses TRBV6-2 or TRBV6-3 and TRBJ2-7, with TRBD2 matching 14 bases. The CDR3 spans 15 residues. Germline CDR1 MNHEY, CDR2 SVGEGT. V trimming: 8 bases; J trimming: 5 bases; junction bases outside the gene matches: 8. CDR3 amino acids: CASHGTSGREHEQYF. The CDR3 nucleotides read TGTGCCAGCCACGGGACTAGCGGGAGAGAGCACGAGCAGTACTTC.

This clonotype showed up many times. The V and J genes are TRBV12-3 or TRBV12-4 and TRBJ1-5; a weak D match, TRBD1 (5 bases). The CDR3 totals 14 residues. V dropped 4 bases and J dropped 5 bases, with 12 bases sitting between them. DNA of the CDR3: TGTGCCAGCAGTTACAAGGGAGGGGATCAGCCCCAGCATTTT. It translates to CASSYKGGDQPQHF.

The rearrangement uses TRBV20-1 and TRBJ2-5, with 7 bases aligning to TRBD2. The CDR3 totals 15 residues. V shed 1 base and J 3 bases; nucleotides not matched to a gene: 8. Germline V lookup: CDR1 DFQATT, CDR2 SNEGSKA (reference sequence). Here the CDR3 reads CSARVPLAHEETQYF. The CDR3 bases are TGCAGTGCTAGAGTTCCACTAGCGCACGAAGAGACCCAGTACTTC.